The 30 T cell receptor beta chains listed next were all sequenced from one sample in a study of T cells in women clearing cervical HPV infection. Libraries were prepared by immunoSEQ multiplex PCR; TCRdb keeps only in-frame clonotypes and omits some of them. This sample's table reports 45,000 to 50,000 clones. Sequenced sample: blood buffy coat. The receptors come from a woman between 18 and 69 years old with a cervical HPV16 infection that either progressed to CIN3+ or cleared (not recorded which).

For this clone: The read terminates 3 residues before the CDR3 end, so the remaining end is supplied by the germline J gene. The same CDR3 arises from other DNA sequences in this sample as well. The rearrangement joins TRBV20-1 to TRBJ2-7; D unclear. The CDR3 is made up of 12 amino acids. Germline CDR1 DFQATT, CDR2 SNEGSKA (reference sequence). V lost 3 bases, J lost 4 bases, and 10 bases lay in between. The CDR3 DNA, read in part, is TGCAGTGCTAGTAGTAGCCCGTACGAG. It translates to CSASSSPYE. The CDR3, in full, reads CSASSSPYEQYF.

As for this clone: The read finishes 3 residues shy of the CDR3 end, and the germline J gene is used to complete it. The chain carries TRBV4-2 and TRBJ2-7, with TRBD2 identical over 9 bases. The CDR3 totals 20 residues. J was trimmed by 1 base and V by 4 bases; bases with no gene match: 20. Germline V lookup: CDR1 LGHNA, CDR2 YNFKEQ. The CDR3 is CASSPDWRGRLAGKSYEQYF. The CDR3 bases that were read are TGTGCCAGCAGCCCGGACTGGCGCGGCCGGCTAGCGGGAAAGTCCTACGAG.

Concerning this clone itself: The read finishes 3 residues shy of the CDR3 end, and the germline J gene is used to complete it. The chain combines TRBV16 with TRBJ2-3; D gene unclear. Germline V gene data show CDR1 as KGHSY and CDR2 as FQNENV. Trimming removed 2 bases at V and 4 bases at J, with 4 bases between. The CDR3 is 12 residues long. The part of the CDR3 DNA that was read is TGTGCCAGCAGCCAACAGGCAGATACG. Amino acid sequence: CASSQQADT. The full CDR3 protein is CASSQQADTQYF.

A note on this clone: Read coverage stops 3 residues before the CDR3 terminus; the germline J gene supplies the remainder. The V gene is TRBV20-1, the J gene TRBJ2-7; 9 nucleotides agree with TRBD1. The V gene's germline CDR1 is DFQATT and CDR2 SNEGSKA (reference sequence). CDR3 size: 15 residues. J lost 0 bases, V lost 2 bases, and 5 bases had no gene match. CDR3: CSARSLTGGSYEQYF. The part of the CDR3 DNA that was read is TGCAGTGCTAGATCCCTGACAGGGGGCTCCTACGAG.

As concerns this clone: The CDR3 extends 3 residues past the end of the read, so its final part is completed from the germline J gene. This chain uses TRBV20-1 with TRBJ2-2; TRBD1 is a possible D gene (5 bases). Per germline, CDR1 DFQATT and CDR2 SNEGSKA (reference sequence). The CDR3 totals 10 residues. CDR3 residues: CSAGESPLFF. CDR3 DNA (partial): TGCAGTGCAGGGGAATCACCG.

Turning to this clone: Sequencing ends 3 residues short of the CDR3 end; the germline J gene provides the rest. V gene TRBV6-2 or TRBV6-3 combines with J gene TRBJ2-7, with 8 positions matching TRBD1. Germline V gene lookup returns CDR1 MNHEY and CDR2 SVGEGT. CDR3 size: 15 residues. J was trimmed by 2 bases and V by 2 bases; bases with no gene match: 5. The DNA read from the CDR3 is TGTGCCAGCAGTTACGGGACAGGAGACACCTACGAG. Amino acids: CASSYGTGDTYE. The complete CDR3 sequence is CASSYGTGDTYEQYF.

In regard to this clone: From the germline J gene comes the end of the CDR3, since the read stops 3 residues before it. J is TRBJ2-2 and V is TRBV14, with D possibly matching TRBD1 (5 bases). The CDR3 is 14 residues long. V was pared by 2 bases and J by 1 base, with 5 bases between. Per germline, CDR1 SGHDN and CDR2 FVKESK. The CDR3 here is CASSQQGNTGELFF. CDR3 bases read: TGTGCCAGCAGCCAACAGGGGAACACCGGGGAG.

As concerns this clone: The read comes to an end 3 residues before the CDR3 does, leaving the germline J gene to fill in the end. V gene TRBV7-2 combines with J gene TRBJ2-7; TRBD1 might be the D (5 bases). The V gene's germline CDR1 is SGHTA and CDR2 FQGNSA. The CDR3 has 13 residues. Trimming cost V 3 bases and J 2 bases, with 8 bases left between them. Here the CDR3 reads CASSLSGPYEQYF. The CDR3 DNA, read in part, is TGTGCCAGCAGCTTGTCAGGGCCCTACGAG.

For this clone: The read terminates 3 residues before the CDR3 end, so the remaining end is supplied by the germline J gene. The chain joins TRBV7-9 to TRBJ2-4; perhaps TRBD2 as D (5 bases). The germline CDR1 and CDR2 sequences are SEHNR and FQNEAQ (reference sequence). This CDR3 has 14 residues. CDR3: CASSSNIEGYGQYF. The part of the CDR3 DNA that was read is TGTGCCAGCAGCTCGAACATAGAGGGCTATGGT.

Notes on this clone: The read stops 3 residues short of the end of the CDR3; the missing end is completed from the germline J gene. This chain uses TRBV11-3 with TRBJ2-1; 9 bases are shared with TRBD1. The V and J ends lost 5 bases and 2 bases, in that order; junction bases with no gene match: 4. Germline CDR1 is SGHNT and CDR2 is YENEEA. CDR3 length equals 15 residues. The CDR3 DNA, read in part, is TGTGCCAGCAGCACAGGGACAGGGCCCTACAATGAG. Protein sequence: CASSTGTGPYNE. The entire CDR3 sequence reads CASSTGTGPYNEQFF. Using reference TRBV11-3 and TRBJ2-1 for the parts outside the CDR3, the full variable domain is EAGVVQSPRYKIIEKKQPVAFWCNPISGHNTLYWYLQNLGQGPELLIRYENEEAVDDSQLPKDRFSAERLKGVDSTLKIQPAELGDSAVYLCASSTGTGPYNEQFFGPGTRLTVL.

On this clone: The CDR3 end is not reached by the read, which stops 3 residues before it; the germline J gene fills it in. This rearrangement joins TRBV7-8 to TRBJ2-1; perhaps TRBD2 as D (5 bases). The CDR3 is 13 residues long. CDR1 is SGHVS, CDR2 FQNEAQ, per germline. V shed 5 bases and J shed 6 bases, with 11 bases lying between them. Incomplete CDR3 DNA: TGTGCCAGCAGCCCAAGACTACCCAATGAG. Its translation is CASSPRLPNE. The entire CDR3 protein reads CASSPRLPNEQFF.

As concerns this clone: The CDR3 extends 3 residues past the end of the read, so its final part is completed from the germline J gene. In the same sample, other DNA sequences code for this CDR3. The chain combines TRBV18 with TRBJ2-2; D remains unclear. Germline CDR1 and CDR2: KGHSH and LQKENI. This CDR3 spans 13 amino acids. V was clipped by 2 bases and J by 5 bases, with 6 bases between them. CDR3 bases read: TGTGCCAGCTCACCAGGCAGGACCGGGGAG. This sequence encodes CASSPGRTGE. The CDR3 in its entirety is CASSPGRTGELFF.

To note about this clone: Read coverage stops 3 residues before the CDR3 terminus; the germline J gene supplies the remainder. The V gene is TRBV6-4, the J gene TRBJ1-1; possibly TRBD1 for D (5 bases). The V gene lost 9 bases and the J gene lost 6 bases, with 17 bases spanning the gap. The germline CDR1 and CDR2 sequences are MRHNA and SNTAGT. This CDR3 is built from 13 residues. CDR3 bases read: TGTGCCAGACGCAGGGTTTTTTCAGCTGAA. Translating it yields CARRRVFSAE. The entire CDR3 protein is CARRRVFSAEAFF.

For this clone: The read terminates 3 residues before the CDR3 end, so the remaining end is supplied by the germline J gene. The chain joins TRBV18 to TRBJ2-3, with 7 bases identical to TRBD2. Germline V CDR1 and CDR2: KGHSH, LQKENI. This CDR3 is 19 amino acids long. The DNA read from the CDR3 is TGTGCCAGCTCATCCCGACTAGCCTGGGTGGGCCTCGGACAAGAGACG. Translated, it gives CASSSRLAWVGLGQET. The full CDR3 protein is CASSSRLAWVGLGQETQYF.

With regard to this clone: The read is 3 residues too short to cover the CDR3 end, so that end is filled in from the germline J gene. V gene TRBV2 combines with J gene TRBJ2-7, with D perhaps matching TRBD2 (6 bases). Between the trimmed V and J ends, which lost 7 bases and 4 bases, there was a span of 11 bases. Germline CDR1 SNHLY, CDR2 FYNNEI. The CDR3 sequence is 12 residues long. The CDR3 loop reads CASKGGGYEQYF. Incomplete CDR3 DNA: TGTGCCAGCAAGGGAGGCGGGTACGAG.

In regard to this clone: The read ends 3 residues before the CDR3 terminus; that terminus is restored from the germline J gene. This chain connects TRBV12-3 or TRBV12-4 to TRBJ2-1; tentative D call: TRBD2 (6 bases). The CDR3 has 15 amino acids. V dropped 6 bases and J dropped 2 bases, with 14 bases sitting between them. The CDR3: CASSPGGYPYNEQFF. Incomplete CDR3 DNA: TGTGCCAGCAGCCCTGGGGGGTATCCCTACAATGAG.

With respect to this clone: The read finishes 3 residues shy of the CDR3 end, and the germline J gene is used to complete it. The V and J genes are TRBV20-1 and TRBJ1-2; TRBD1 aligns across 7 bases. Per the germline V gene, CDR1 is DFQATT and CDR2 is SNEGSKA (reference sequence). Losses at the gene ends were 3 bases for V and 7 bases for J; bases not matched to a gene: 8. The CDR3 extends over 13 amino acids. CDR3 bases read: TGCAGTGCTAGGGCAGGGGGAAGAGGTGGC. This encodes CSARAGGRGG. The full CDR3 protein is CSARAGGRGGYTF.

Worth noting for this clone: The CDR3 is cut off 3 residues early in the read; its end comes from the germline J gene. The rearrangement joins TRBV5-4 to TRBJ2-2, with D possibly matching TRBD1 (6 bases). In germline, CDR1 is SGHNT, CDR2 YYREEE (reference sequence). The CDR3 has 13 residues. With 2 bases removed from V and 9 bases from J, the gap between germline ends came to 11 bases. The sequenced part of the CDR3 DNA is TGTGCCAGCAGCTTCAGGGGTAGCTGGGAG. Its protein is CASSFRGSWE. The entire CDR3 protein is CASSFRGSWELFF.

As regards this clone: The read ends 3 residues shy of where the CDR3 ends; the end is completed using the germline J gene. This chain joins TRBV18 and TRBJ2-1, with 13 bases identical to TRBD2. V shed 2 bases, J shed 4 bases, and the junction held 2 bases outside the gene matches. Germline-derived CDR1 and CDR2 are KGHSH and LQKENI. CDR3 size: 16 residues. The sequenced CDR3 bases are TGTGCCAGCTCACCAACTAGCGGGAGGGCGTACAATGAG. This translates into CASSPTSGRAYNE. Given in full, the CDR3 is CASSPTSGRAYNEQFF.

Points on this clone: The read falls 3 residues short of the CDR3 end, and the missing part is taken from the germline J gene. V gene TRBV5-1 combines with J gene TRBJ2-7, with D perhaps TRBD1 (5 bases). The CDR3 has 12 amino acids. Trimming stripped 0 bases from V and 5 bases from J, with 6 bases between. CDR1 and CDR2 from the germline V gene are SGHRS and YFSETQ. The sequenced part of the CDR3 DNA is TGCGCCAGCAGCTTGGAAGGGGACGAG. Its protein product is CASSLEGDE. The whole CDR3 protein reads CASSLEGDEQYF.

Partial CDR3 DNA: TGTGCCAGCAGCTCCCCCGGGTCCAGGGTCGACGAG. It yields the protein CASSSPGSRVDE. The CDR3 as a whole reads CASSSPGSRVDEQYF. The rearrangement uses TRBV7-8 and TRBJ2-7, with a possible D match to TRBD1 (5 bases). The sequenced fragment ends 3 residues before the CDR3 boundary, so the rest is inferred from the germline J gene. The V gene lost 4 bases and the J gene lost 5 bases, with 18 bases spanning the gap. The V gene's germline CDR1 is SGHVS and CDR2 FQNEAQ. The CDR3 is made up of 15 amino acids.

Partial CDR3 DNA: TGTGCCAGCTCACCTAGGGGTACTGGGTCCTACAATGAC. This sequence encodes CASSPRGTGSYND. The full CDR3 is CASSPRGTGSYNDYTF. This sequence joins TRBV18 and TRBJ1-2; a weak D match, TRBD1 (5 bases). The sequenced fragment ends 3 residues before the CDR3 boundary, so the rest is inferred from the germline J gene. This CDR3 has 16 amino acids. The V gene's germline CDR1 is KGHSH and CDR2 LQKENI.

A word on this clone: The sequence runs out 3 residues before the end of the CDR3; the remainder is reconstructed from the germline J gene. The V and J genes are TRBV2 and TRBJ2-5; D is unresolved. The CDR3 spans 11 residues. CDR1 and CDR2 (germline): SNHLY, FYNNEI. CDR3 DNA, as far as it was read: TGTGCCAGCAGTGAATTATCTACC. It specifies CASSELST. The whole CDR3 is CASSELSTQYF.

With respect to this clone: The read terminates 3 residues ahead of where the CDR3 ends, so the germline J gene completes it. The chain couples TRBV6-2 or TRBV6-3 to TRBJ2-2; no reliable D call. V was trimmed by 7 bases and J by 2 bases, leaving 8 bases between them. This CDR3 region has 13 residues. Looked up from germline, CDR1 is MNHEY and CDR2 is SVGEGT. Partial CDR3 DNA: TGTGCCAGCACTAGAGGTAACACCGGGGAG. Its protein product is CASTRGNTGE. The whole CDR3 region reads CASTRGNTGELFF.

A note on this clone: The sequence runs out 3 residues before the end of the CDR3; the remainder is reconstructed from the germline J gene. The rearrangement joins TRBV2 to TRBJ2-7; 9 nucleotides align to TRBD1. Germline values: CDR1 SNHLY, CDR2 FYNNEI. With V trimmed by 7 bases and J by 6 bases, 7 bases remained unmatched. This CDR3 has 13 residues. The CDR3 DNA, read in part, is TGTGCCAGCATAGGACAGGGGAACACCGAG. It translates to CASIGQGNTE. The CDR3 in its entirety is CASIGQGNTEQYF.

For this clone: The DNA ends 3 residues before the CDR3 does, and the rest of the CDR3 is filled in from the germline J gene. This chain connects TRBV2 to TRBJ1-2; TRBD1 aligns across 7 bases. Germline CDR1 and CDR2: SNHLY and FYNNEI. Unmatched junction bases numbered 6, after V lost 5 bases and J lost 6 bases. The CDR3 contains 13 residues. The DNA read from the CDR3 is TGTGCCAGCAGTACGACAGGGAAGAATGGC. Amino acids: CASSTTGKNG. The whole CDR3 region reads CASSTTGKNGYTF.

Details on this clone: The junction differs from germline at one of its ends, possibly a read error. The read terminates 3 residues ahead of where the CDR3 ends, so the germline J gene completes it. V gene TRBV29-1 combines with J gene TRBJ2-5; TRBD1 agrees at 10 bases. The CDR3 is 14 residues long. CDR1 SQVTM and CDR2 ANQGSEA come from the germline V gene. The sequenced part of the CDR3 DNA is TGCAGCGTCGAAGGACAGGGGGGGTGGGAGACC. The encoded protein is CSVEGQGGWET. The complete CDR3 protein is CSVEGQGGWETQYF.

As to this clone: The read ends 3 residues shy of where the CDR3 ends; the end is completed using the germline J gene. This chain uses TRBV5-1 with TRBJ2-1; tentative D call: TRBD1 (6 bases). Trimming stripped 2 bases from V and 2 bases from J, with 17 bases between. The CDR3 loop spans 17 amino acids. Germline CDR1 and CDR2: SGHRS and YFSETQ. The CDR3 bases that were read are TGCGCCAGCAGCTTTCGGATGGCAGGGGACCCCTACAATGAG. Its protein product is CASSFRMAGDPYNE. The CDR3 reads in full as CASSFRMAGDPYNEQFF.

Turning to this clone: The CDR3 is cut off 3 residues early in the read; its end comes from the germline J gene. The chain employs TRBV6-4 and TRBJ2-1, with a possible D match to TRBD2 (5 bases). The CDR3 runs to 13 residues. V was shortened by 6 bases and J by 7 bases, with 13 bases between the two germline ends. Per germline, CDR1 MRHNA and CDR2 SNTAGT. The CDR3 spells CASSPSMGNEQFF. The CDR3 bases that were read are TGTGCCAGCAGCCCTAGCATGGGAAATGAG.

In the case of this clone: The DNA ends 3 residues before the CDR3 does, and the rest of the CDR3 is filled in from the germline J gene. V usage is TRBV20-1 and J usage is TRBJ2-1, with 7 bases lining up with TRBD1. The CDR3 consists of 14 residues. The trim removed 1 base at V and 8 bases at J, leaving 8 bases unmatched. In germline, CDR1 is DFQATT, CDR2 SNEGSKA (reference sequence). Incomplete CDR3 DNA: TGCAGTGCTAGAGGCTTACAGGGGTTGTATGAG. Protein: CSARGLQGLYE. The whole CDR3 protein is CSARGLQGLYEQFF.